This note documents a single T cell receptor beta chain sequence. What it binds is unknown. The study reverse transcribed the entire isolated RNA, so it sequenced expressed TCRB transcripts. Libraries were prepared by immunoSEQ multiplex PCR; TCRdb keeps only in-frame clonotypes and omits some of them. The table shows under 70,000 clones, with roughly 63% occurring only once. The sample is drawn from a study of beta chain features in type 1 diabetes. Overall study findings and caveats: The study found moderately but significantly shorter TCRB CDR3s in all four CD4+ subsets of Type 1 diabetes patients.

Germline V CDR1 and CDR2: KGHSH, LQKENI. This CDR3 region has 15 residues. The germline V and J ends were trimmed by 2 bases and 0 bases, with 5 bases remaining between them. Post-sort purity exceeded 95% for all sorted populations. The TCR originated in a young woman with type 1 diabetes. The rearrangement links TRBV18 to TRBJ2-6; no clear D gene. The sequenced material came from stem cell memory CD4+ T cells from blood. The CDR3 DNA follows: TGTGCCAGCTCACCATCGGTCTCTGGGGCCAACGTCCTGACTTTC. As protein: CASSPSVSGANVLTF.